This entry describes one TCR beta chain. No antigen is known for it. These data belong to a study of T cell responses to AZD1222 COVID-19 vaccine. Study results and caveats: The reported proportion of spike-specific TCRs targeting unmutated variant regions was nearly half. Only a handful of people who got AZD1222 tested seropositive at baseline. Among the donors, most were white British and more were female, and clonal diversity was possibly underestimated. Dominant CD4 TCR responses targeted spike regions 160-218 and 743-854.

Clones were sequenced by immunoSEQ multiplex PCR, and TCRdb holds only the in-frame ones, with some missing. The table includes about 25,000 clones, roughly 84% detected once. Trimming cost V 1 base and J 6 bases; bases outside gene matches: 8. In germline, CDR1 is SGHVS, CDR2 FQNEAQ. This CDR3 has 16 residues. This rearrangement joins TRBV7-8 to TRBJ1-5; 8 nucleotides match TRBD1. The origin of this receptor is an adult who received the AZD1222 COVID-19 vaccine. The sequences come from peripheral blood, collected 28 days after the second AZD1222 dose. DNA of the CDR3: TGTGCCAGCAGCTTAGAAGGACAGGGATACGGTCAGCCCCAGCATTTT. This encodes CASSLEGQGYGQPQHF.